The sequence of this T cell receptor (beta chain) was determined in a study of cytomegalovirus exposure and HLA in healthy donors (dated by TCRdb to between 2016 and 2019). As for the study more broadly: An earlier analysis of some 600 of the donors reported 276 Gb of sequence data and 117 million unique TCR beta sequences obtained from around 180 million T cells. Of the roughly 400 genotyped donors, about 84% fell in the genetic ancestry cluster associated with self-reported Caucasian donors. The study combined high-throughput TCR immunosequencing, statistical association of individual TCRs with disease status, and machine learning to predict cytomegalovirus infection status. An early release that covered about 600 HLA-typed donors contained around 300 gigabases of sequencing data and about 93 million unique TCR sequences. HLA typing included class I and class II loci at four-digit resolution. To decide whether each TCR beta V gene segment behaved as functional or pseudogenic, an earlier analysis of fewer than 750 of the donors relied on high-throughput TCR beta sequencing. In addition to the first cohort of 666 subjects, a separate validation cohort of approximately 130 different subjects was used. Genome-wide SNP genotypes for about 55% of the roughly 670 donors were used in a later genetic analysis, which treated that subset as a discovery cohort. A later analysis re-analyzed previously published TCR beta repertoires from approximately 670 donors and added high-resolution HLA genotyping to study TCR occurrence patterns. Among 300 to 500 genotyped donors of the cohort, an average of about 220,000 unique TCR beta nucleotide sequences was sequenced per donor, of which 15% to 20% were non-productive. A handful of DR-DQ haplotypes were handled as single units for association and clustering because linkage in the cohort was strong. Every discovery cohort repertoire had been produced on one sequencing platform. Rather than using new phenotypic data, the later analysis identified candidate immune exposures from TCR beta sequences and from how often those sequences occurred across donors. The T cell repertoires of roughly 660 subjects were profiled by immunosequencing and related to cytomegalovirus serostatus. Donor age, sex, ethnicity and CMV serostatus were compiled together with the repertoire data. The aim of the study was to test whether cataloging public T cell receptors could identify signatures of past pathogen exposure. The number of donors typed differed by locus, with about 629-630 for A, B, C, DRB1 and DQB1, roughly 520 for DQA1, 600 to 610 for DPA1, and around 430 for DPB1. Study-wide findings and limitations: The 87-base-pair reads could not distinguish some IMGT-functional V segments, including TRBV6-2 and TRBV6-3, so those segments were excluded. A further reported finding was that TCR beta sequences accurately predicted the HLA-A and HLA-B alleles for most subjects in the first cohort. At a false discovery rate of 0.05, a later analysis linked roughly 17,000 TCR beta sequences to specific HLA alleles. Compared with equally common non-associated chains, HLA-associated TCR beta chains in a later analysis were more clonally expanded and had lower generation probabilities. This cohort had only TCR beta chains sequenced, and the lack of alpha or paired-chain data limited which features could be detected. According to a later analysis, TCR association rates differed among HLA loci, with DRB1 alleles showing the most associated TCRs and HLA-C alleles showing the fewest. In both the original and validation cohorts, the classifier was reported to diagnose cytomegalovirus status with high specificity and sensitivity. Correlated functional status among segregating V segments might be attributable to linkage disequilibrium, but an unknown experimental factor could not be ruled out. Assigning TCR associations to individual alleles was difficult when HLA alleles, especially DR and DQ, strongly co-occurred. A later genetic analysis associated a missense DCLRE1C variant with V-gene and J-gene trimming of TCR beta chains, and an independent cohort replicated the association. According to the authors, the approach could potentially be generalized to other disease states and immunological phenotypes. Seventeen rarely observed V segments, including chromosome 9 orphons, were excluded from the earlier analysis of approximately 500 of the donors because counts were too low. A later analysis found that most CMV-associated TCR beta chains appeared HLA-restricted, with HLA associations seemingly driven largely by CMV exposure. A later analysis reported that several top co-occurrence clusters appeared linked to parvovirus B19, influenza, CMV and Epstein-Barr virus. An earlier analysis of around 500 of the donors showed that most TCR beta V segments appeared in productive rearrangements either about 90% or about 30% of the time, which broadly matched IMGT annotations. Across donors, most TCR sequences were observed very rarely, whereas some public TCRs were present in many individuals. In the study, 164 TCR beta chains were listed as associated with cytomegalovirus. The sequencing pipeline was judged likely to have produced a cluster of highly shared sequence variants as a technical artifact. Because HLA typing was unavailable for some donors at each locus, only the typed subset was used in association tests. Roughly uniform sequencing depth across donors was assumed in presence/absence analyses, although this assumption may not hold. Immune exposure information for the cohort was limited to CMV serostatus. Compared with the roughly 720-donor mean, donors in an Asian-associated ancestry cluster had fewer N-insertions in productive TCRs, according to a later genetic analysis. Three of the identified cytomegalovirus-associated TCR beta chains were confirmed in vitro to be specific for cytomegalovirus antigens.

Turning to this clone: This clone's antigen is unknown. Nothing much larger sits one base from this clone, and base qualities are not available.

Libraries came from the immunoSEQ multiplex PCR assay. For the multiplex PCR, a mixture combining 60 forward primers for TCR Vbeta segments and 13 reverse primers for TCR Jbeta segments was used. A multiplex PCR assay on genomic DNA amplified the CDR3 region of rearranged TCR beta genes. The Illumina HiSeq System was used to sequence the amplified TCR beta libraries as 87-base-pair reads. The authors' pipeline ran thus. In a later analysis, some 80 million unique TCR beta chains were counted across the roughly 670 repertoires, and approximately 11 million of these chains were shared by at least two donors. Raw reads were error-corrected and collapsed into unique sequences with a nearest-neighbor algorithm that merged closely related sequences to remove PCR and sequencing errors. To assign V, D and J gene segments, CDR3 sequences were aligned to IMGT reference sequences. For a sequence to be retained, a match of at least six nucleotides to both a V gene segment and a J gene segment was required. Rearrangements were classified as productive when the CDR3 lacked stop codons and remained in frame with V and J, and all other rearrangements were classified as non-productive. Following IMGT convention, CDR3 was defined as the stretch from the second conserved V-encoded cysteine up to the conserved J-encoded phenylalanine. Sequences without an unambiguous match to a single V gene segment were excluded from the earlier analysis of 587 of the donors. In an earlier analysis of approximately 590 of the donors, a V segment was called functional when productive rearrangements were above 56.7%, and segregating when the standard deviation between donors exceeded 5%. A statistical classification framework was developed to diagnose cytomegalovirus status using the catalog of TCR beta chain sequences. A later analysis assigned V and J genes by comparing TCR nucleotide sequences with IMGT/GENE-DB human TR gene sequences. In a later analysis, CDR3 sequences and most-parsimonious VDJ recombination scenarios were assigned using the TCRdist pipeline. In a later analysis, every TCR beta chain was defined by the combination of its CDR3 amino acid sequence and its V-gene family, and reads without a unique V-gene family were dropped. In a later analysis, 500 to 650 highly shared, low-generation-probability nucleotide sequences were removed to address suspected cross-contamination and a sequencing artifact. In a later analysis, a clonal expansion index was calculated for each public chain from normalized within-repertoire ranks of inferred template counts. A later analysis computed generation probabilities with a VDJ recombination model fitted to out-of-frame rearrangements, and checked the results against IGoR. Hypergeometric tests were used in a later analysis to score TCR-TCR, TCR-HLA and TCR-CMV co-occurrence, with a repertoire-size bias correction applied to the TCR pairs. False discovery rates were estimated in a later analysis by permuting HLA or CMV assignments 20 times. In a later analysis, co-occurring TCRs were grouped using DBSCAN, with TCRdist sequence similarity added in when clustering inside HLA-allele-positive subsets. Co-occurrence clustering excluded repertoires with fewer than 30,000 or more than 120,000 public chains, plus five with anomalous nucleotide sharing. The table was pulled from immuneACCESS by TCRdb, which kept in-frame rearrangements only. Such tables lose some clones; where checked, under half of the loss comes from unresolved V genes, and the rest has no known cause. D and trimming were read from the DNA, whereas the V and J calls and clone size are those reported in that table. For this sample the table gives 120,000 or so clones, of which about three quarters were detected only once. 2.5% to 3.5% of the sample comes from the top ten.

V is pruned by 5 bases and J by 5 bases, leaving 9 bases of the junction without a gene match. Via the germline V gene, CDR1 is SGHTA and CDR2 FQGNSA. The CDR3, cysteine through phenylalanine, is 15 amino acids long. The only DNA kept is the CDR3, 45 bases in frame from the first base. The cohort was made up of hundreds of healthy bone marrow donors. Cohort members were all nominally healthy when sampled, although unrecorded immune exposures were likely present. The donor was CMV seropositive and was included in the group of approximately 300 seropositive cohort members. Each donor provided a peripheral blood sample, and peripheral blood mononuclear cells were used for TCR beta sequencing. The Qiagen DNeasy Blood Extraction Kit was used to extract genomic DNA from the blood cell samples.

The rearrangement joined TRBV7-2 to TRBJ1-2; 9 nucleotides in the junction match TRBD1. Sequenced material: PBMCs. This sequence originates from a woman aged 40 to 50 in good health and CMV-seropositive. The DNA reads as follows: TGTGCCAGCAGCGCCTCGGGACAGGGCCTTTATGGCTACACCTTC. Its product reads: CASSASGQGLYGYTF.